This TCR beta chain was retrieved from a study of shared clonotypes between healthy human individuals. Points on this clone: Its matching antigen is unknown.

General observations from the study: In this cohort, only blood was sampled, and tissue repertoires likely differ. Naive subsets generally had larger estimated richness than memory subsets. Represented genetic and exposure-history diversity was restricted by having few donors.

V lost 4 bases and J lost 2, with 18 bases in between. The CDR3 is 17 amino acids. CDR1 and CDR2 (germline): MDHEN, SYDVKM. Naive CD8 cells lacked CD45RO, underwent positive selection for CCR7 and left out terminally differentiated effector memory CD45RA+ cells. Adults of Caucasian background living in Nashville, Tennessee made up all donors. Data came from immunoSEQ multiplex PCR; TCRdb stores just in-frame clones and leaves some out. The sample lists approximately 2,000,000 clones, roughly 93% seen once, with about 1.7% in the top ten. This chain uses TRBV28 with TRBJ1-3; D is undetermined. This clonotype was obtained from a man between 18 and 29 years old in good health. Some clones in this sample may be carry-over from other donors' samples. The material sequenced was naive CD8+ T cells from PBMCs. CDR3 protein: CASSSPLWQDAGNTIYF. The DNA for the CDR3 is TGTGCCAGCAGTTCGCCATTGTGGCAAGATGCTGGAAACACCATATATTTT.